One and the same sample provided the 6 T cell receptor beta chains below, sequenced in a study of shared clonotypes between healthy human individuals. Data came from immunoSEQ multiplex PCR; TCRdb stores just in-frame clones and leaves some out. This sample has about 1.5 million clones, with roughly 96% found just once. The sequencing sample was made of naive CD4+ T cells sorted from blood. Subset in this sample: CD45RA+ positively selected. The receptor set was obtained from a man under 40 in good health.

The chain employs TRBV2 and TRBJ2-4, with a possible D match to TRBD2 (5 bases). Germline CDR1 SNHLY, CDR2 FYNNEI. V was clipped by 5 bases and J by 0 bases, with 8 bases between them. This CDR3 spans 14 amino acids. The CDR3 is CASSPGGAKNIQYF. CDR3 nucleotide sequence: TGTGCCAGCAGTCCAGGAGGAGCCAAAAACATTCAGTACTTC.

CDR3 nucleotides: TGTGCCAGCAGTTTATACGCCAGGGTCGACGGAAATCAGCCCCAGCATTTT. Its translation: CASSLYARVDGNQPQHF. V is TRBV27 and J is TRBJ1-5; possibly TRBD1 for D (5 bases). V dropped 1 base and J dropped 4 bases, with 17 bases sitting between them. CDR3 length: 17 amino acids. CDR1 is MNHEY, CDR2 SMNVEV, per germline (reference sequence).

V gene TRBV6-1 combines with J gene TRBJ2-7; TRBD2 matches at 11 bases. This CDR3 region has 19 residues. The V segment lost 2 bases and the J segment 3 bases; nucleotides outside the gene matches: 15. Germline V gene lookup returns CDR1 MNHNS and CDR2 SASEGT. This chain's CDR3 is CASSEWIGLAGGTYYEQYF. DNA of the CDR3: TGTGCCAGCAGTGAATGGATAGGGCTAGCGGGAGGTACCTACTACGAGCAGTACTTC.

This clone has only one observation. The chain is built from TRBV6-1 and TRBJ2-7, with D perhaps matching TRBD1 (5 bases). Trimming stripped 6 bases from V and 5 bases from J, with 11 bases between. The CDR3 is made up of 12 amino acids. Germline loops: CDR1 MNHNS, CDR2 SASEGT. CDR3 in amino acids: CASSRWGDEQYF. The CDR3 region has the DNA TGTGCCAGCAGCCGTTGGGGCGACGAGCAGTACTTC.

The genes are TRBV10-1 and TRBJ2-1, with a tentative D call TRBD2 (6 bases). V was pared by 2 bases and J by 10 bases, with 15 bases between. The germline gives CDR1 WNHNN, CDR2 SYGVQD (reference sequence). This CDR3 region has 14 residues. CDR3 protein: CASSEGGTPKEQFF. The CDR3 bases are TGCGCCAGCAGTGAGGGCGGGACCCCCAAGGAGCAGTTCTTC.

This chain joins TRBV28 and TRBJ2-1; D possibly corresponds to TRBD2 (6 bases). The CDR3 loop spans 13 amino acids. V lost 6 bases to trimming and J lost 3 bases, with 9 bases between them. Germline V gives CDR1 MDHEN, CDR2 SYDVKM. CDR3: CASRSGYYNEQFF. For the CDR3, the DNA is TGTGCCAGCAGGAGCGGGTACTACAATGAGCAGTTCTTC. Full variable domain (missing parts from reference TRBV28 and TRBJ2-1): DVKVTQSSRYLVKRTGEKVFLECVQDMDHENMFWYRQDPGLGLRLIYFSYDVKMKEKGDIPEGYSVSREKKERFSLILESASTNQTSMYLCASRSGYYNEQFFGPGTRLTVL.